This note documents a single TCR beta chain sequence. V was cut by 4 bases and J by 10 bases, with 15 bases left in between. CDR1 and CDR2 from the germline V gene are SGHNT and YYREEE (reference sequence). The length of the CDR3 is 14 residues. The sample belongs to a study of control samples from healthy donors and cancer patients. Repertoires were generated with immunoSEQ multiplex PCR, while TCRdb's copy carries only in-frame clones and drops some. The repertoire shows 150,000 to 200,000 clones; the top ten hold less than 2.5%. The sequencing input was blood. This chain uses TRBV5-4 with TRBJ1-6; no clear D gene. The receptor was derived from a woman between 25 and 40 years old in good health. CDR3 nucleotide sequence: TGTGCCAGCAGCCAACCCGGAGAAGAATCACCCCTCCACTTT. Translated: CASSQPGEESPLHF. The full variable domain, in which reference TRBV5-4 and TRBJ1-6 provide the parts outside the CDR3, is ETGVTQSPTHLIKTRGQQVTLRCSSQSGHNTVSWYQQALGQGPQFIFQYYREEENGRGNFPPRFSGLQFPNYSSELNVNALELDDSALYLCASSQPGEESPLHFGNGTRLTVT.